The 17 T cell receptor beta chains in this list originate from one sample, sequenced in a study of shared clonotypes between healthy human individuals. Measured with immunoSEQ multiplex PCR; TCRdb has only the in-frame clones, and not every one. Of some 2,100,000 clones listed, under 97% were seen once; the top ten hold around 0.13%. The sample comprised naive CD4+ T cells sorted from blood. Subset in this sample: CD45RA+ positively selected. Receptor source: a man younger than 35 in good health.

In regard to this clone: The sample has other DNA sequences that encode this CDR3 too. The chain combines TRBV28 with TRBJ1-2; no firm D call. Germline-derived CDR1 and CDR2 are MDHEN and SYDVKM. Trimming removed 6 bases from V and 4 bases from J, with 9 bases in between. The CDR3 is 12 amino acids. DNA of the CDR3: TGTGCCAGCAGCTTAAAAGGCTATGGCTACACCTTC. Protein: CASSLKGYGYTF.

The V call is TRBV6-4, the J call TRBJ1-2; D possibly corresponds to TRBD1 (6 bases). V lost 0 bases to trimming and J lost 7 bases, with 12 bases between them. The CDR3 is 14 amino acids. CDR1 is MRHNA, CDR2 SNTAGT, per germline. CDR3 residues: CASSDSPGAVGYTF. CDR3 nucleotides: TGTGCCAGCAGTGACTCCCCAGGGGCGGTTGGCTACACCTTC.

V gene TRBV5-1 combines with J gene TRBJ2-2, with 11 bases fitting TRBD2. The CDR3 length is 18 residues. Germline CDR1 is SGHRS and CDR2 is YFSETQ. V gave up 1 base and J gave up 0 bases; unmatched junction bases: 5. The CDR3 DNA follows: TGCGCCAGCAGCTTGACCTTTAGCGGGAGGGCGAACACCGGGGAGCTGTTTTTT. Encoded protein: CASSLTFSGRANTGELFF.

The chain is built from TRBV25-1 and TRBJ1-2, with 7 bases fitting TRBD1. Germline trimming cut 4 bases from V and 7 bases from J; bases unmatched to any gene: 6. This CDR3 region has 13 residues. Germline lookup yields CDR1 MGHDK and CDR2 SYGVNS. In nucleotides, the CDR3 is TGTGCCAGCAGTGGGCCCGACAGGGCTGGCTACACCTTC. Translated: CASSGPDRAGYTF.

The chain carries TRBV30 and TRBJ1-1, with D uncertain. V lost 0 bases and J 7 bases, leaving 12 bases between the germline ends. CDR3 length: 13 amino acids. The V gene's germline CDR1 is GTSNPN and CDR2 SVGIG (reference sequence). The CDR3 DNA reads as TGTGCCTGGAGTGTTATAAGTAAGGGTGAAGCTTTCTTT. Residues: CAWSVISKGEAFF.

The DNA of the CDR3 is TGTGCCAGCAAGGGTTCCATGAACACTGAAGCTTTCTTT. It specifies CASKGSMNTEAFF. V is TRBV28 and J is TRBJ1-1; D gene uncertain. This CDR3 has 13 residues. From germline, CDR1 is MDHEN and CDR2 SYDVKM. With 7 bases removed from V and 0 bases from J, the gap between germline ends came to 9 bases.

This chain uses TRBV10-3 with TRBJ2-5, with 9 bases identical to TRBD2. The CDR3 has 14 residues. Germline CDR1 and CDR2: ENHRY and SYGVKD. After removal of 10 bases from V and 4 bases from J, the junction contained 10 bases not matched to a gene. For the CDR3, the DNA is TGTGCCACCATAGCGGGAGCCACCCGAGAGACCCAGTACTTC. Translating it yields CATIAGATRETQYF.

The V call is TRBV2, the J call TRBJ1-2; D perhaps matches TRBD1 (5 bases). CDR1 and CDR2 (germline): SNHLY, FYNNEI. The ends were cut back, 7 bases at V and 7 bases at J, with 16 bases in the middle. The CDR3 is made up of 13 amino acids. CDR3 loop: CASTPQPGGGYTF. In DNA, the CDR3 is TGTGCCAGCACCCCACAGCCGGGGGGTGGCTACACCTTC. Based on the CDR3 plus reference TRBV2 and TRBJ1-2, the full variable domain is EPEVTQTPSHQVTQMGQEVILRCVPISNHLYFYWYRQILGQKVEFLVSFYNNEISEKSEIFDDQFSVERPDGSNFTLKIRSTKLEDSAMYFCASTPQPGGGYTFGSGTRLTVV.

The V call is TRBV30, the J call TRBJ2-1; TRBD2 matches at 14 bases. Germline-derived CDR1 and CDR2 are GTSNPN and SVGIG (reference sequence). V lost 2 bases and J lost 12; bases outside the gene matches: 18. The CDR3 is 18 residues long. The CDR3 DNA reads TGTGCCTGGAGTCGCTCATTATACGGGACTAGCGGGAGTTCAGGGCAGTTCTTC. Translating gives CAWSRSLYGTSGSSGQFF.

This clone was seen once. This same CDR3 is encoded by further DNA sequences in the sample. V is TRBV20-1 and J is TRBJ2-5, with D unclear. Trimming removed 3 bases at V and 5 bases at J, with 7 bases between. Germline V gene lookup returns CDR1 DFQATT and CDR2 SNEGSKA (reference sequence). The CDR3 is 11 amino acids. DNA of the CDR3: TGCAGTGCTAGCCCTCAGGAGACCCAGTACTTC. It yields the protein CSASPQETQYF.

Comments on this clone: One end of the junction is discordant with germline, which a read error may explain. The V and J genes are TRBV7-7 and TRBJ2-1; 8 nucleotides align to TRBD2. Germline-derived CDR1 and CDR2 are SSHAT and FNYEAQ (reference sequence). This CDR3 region has 14 residues. The CDR3 region has the DNA TGTGCTAGCAGCCCAGGACTAGCCCCACATGAGCAGTTCTTC. It encodes CASSPGLAPHEQFF. Drawing the rest from reference TRBV7-7 and TRBJ2-1, the complete variable domain is GAGVSQSPRYKVTKRGQDVTLRCDPISSHATLYWYQQALGQGPEFLTYFNYEAQPDKSGLPSDRFSAERPEGSISTLTIQRTEQRDSAMYRCASSPGLAPHEQFFGPGTRLTVL.

This sequence joins TRBV4-1 and TRBJ2-7, with D possibly being TRBD1 (6 bases). The CDR3 has 14 residues. Germline CDR1 MGHRA, CDR2 YSYEKL. V lost 0 bases to trimming and J lost 1 base, with 7 bases between them. CDR3 DNA: TGCGCCAGCAGCCAAGATAGGGGGTCCTACGAGCAGTACTTC. Translating gives CASSQDRGSYEQYF.

The chain uses TRBV19 and TRBJ1-2; perhaps TRBD1 as D (6 bases). This CDR3 contains 15 residues. Trimming pared 5 bases from V and 1 base from J, leaving 14 bases between. The germline gives CDR1 LNHDA, CDR2 SQIVND (reference sequence). The CDR3 region is CASSLQGTLNYGYTF. In DNA form, the CDR3 reads TGTGCCAGTAGTCTCCAGGGGACCCTTAACTATGGCTACACCTTC. The full variable domain, completed using reference TRBV19 and TRBJ1-2, is DGGITQSPKYLFRKEGQNVTLSCEQNLNHDAMYWYRQDPGQGLRLIYYSQIVNDFQKGDIAEGYSVSREKKESFPLTVTSAQKNPTAFYLCASSLQGTLNYGYTFGSGTRLTVV.

This chain connects TRBV4-1 to TRBJ2-1; 8 positions agree with TRBD2. V lost 1 base to trimming and J lost 7 bases; unmatched junction nucleotides: 18. This CDR3 comprises 19 residues. Germline V lookup: CDR1 MGHRA, CDR2 YSYEKL. The CDR3 DNA follows: TGCGCCAGCAGCCAAGGAGTCATGTTGGGGCTAGCGGGCACGAATGAGCAGTTCTTC. It encodes CASSQGVMLGLAGTNEQFF.

Concerning this clone: Other DNA sequences in the sample encode the same CDR3. The chain carries TRBV19 and TRBJ2-3; no definite D call. The germline V gene has CDR1 LNHDA and CDR2 SQIVND (reference sequence). The CDR3 is 13 residues long. The V end lost 3 bases, the J end lost 6 bases, and 10 bases lay between the germline ends. The CDR3 DNA follows: TGTGCCAGTAGTATCGTAGGAACGGATACGCAGTATTTT. It encodes CASSIVGTDTQYF.

This rearrangement joins TRBV5-1 to TRBJ2-7, with 12 bases that match TRBD2. The CDR3 runs to 19 residues. The germline CDR1 and CDR2 sequences are SGHRS and YFSETQ. The V segment lost 4 bases and the J segment 0 bases; nucleotides outside the gene matches: 14. The CDR3 reads CASSPRPGLAGRTSYEQYF. The CDR3 bases are TGCGCCAGCAGCCCGCGTCCTGGACTAGCGGGGAGAACCTCCTACGAGCAGTACTTC.

Turning to this clone: The identical CDR3 is also encoded by other nucleotide sequences in the sample. The genes are TRBV30 and TRBJ1-4; TRBD1 matches 7 bases. V was pared by 0 bases and J by 4 bases, with 2 bases of the junction left unmatched. In germline, CDR1 is GTSNPN, CDR2 SVGIG (reference sequence). The CDR3 loop spans 14 amino acids. For the CDR3, the DNA is TGTGCCTGGAGTGTAGGGACAGTTAATGAAAAACTGTTTTTT. This sequence encodes CAWSVGTVNEKLFF.